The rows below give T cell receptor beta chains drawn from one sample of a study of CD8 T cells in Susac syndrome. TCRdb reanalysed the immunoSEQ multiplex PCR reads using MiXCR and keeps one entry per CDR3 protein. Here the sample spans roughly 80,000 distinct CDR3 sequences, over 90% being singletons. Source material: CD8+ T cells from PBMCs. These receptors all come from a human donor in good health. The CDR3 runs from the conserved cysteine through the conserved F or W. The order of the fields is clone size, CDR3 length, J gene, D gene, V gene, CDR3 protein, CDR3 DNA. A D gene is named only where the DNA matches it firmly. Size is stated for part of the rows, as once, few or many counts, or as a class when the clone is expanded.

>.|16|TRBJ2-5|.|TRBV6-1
CASSPGIGRAQETQYF
TGTGCCAGCAGCCCCGGGATAGGGCGGGCCCAAGAGACCCAGTACTTC
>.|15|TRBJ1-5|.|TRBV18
CASSPTTNSNQPQHF
TGTGCCAGCTCACCAACTACGAATAGCAATCAGCCCCAGCATTTT
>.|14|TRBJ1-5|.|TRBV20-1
CSARVGNSNQPQHF
TGCAGTGCTAGAGTCGGTAATAGCAATCAGCCCCAGCATTTT
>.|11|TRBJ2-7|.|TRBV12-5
CASGLSHEQYF
TGTGCTAGTGGTTTGTCTCACGAGCAGTACTTC
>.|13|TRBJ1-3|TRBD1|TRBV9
CASSLGTGGTIYF
TGTGCCAGCAGCCTTGGGACAGGGGGGACCATATATTTT
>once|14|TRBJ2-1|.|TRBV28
CASSLSGSMDEQFF
TGTGCCAGCAGTTTAAGTGGGAGCATGGATGAGCAGTTCTTC
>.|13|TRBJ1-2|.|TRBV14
CASSLTAYYGYTF
TGTGCCAGCAGCCTGACAGCCTACTATGGCTACACCTTC
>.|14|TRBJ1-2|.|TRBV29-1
CSVPEQGPNYGYTF
TGCAGCGTTCCAGAACAGGGACCAAACTATGGCTACACCTTC
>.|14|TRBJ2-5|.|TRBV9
CASSRPSFGETQYF
TGTGCCAGCAGCCGGCCATCGTTCGGGGAGACCCAGTACTTC
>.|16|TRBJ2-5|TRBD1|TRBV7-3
CASSLTLGGAGETQYF
TGTGCCAGCAGCTTAACGTTAGGGGGCGCGGGTGAGACCCAGTACTTC
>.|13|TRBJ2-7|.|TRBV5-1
CASSLSASYEQYF
TGCGCCAGCAGCTTGTCGGCCTCCTACGAGCAGTACTTC
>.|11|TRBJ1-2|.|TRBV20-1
CSARSRIGYTF
TGCAGTGCTAGGTCCAGGATCGGCTACACCTTC
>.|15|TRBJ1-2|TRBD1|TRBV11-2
CASSLGEGQDGGYTF
TGTGCCAGCAGCTTAGGGGAGGGACAGGACGGAGGCTACACCTTC
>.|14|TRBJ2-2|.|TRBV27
CASSSSRGPGELFF
TGTGCCAGCAGTTCCTCCCGGGGCCCCGGGGAGCTGTTTTTT
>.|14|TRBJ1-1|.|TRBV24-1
CATSTAGHSTEAFF
TGTGCCACCAGTACTGCCGGGCACTCCACTGAAGCTTTCTTT
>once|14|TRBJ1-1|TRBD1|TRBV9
CASGLTGMNTEAFF
TGTGCCAGCGGCTTGACAGGGATGAACACTGAAGCTTTCTTT
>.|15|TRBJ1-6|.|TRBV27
CASSKWAGDNSPLHF
TGTGCCAGCTCAAAATGGGCAGGCGATAATTCACCCCTCCACTTT
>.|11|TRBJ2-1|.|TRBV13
CASSPMREQFF
TGTGCCAGCAGCCCCATGAGGGAGCAGTTCTTC
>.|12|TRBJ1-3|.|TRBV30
CAWKFRGNTIYF
TGTGCCTGGAAGTTTCGGGGAAACACCATATATTTT
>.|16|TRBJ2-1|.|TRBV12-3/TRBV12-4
CASSSGVGSSYNEQFF
TGTGCCAGCAGTTCGGGTGTCGGTAGCTCCTACAATGAGCAGTTCTTC
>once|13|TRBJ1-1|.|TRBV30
CAWSDLGNTEAFF
TGTGCCTGGAGTGATCTGGGGAACACTGAAGCTTTCTTT
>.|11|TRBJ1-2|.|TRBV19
CATRAGYGYTF
TGTGCCACACGGGCAGGATATGGCTACACCTTC
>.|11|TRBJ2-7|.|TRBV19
CASSIGYEQYF
TGTGCCAGTAGTATTGGGTACGAGCAGTACTTC
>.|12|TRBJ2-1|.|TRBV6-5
CATLGGPGEQFF
TGTGCCACCCTGGGGGGCCCGGGTGAGCAGTTCTTC
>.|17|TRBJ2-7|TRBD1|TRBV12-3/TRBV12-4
CASSRTTGGADVHEQYF
TGTGCCAGCAGTCGAACGACAGGGGGCGCGGACGTCCACGAGCAGTACTTC
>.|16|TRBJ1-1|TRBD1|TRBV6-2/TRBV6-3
CASSLNLRRGDTEAFF
TGTGCCAGCAGCTTGAATCTACGCAGGGGGGACACTGAAGCTTTCTTT
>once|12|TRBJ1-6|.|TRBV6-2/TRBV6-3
CASRVGNSPLHF
TGTGCCAGCCGGGTCGGCAATTCACCCCTCCACTTT
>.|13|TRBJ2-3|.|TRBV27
CASSPYRVDTQYF
TGTGCCAGCAGTCCCTACAGGGTGGATACGCAGTATTTT